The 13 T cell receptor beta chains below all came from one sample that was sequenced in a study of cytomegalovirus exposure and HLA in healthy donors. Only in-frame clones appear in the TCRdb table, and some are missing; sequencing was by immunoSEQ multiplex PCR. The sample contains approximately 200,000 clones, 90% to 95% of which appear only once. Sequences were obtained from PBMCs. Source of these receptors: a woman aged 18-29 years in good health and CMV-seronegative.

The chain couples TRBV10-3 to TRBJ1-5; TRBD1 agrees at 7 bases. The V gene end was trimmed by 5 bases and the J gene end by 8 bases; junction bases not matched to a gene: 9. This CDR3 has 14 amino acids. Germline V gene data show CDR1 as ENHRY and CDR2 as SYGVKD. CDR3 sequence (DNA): TGTGCCATCAGTTCTGACGGAGGACAGGAGCCCCAGCATTTT. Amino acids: CAISSDGGQEPQHF.

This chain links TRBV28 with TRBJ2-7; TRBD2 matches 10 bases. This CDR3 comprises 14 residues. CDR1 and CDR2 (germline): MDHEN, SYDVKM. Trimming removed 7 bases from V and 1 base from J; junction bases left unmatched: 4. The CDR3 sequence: CASTSLAGSYEQYF. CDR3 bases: TGTGCCAGCACCTCACTAGCGGGATCCTACGAGCAGTACTTC.

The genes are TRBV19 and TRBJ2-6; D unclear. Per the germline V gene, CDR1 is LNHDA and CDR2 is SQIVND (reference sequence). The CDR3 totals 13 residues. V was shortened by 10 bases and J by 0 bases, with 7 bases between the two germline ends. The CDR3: CATPSSGANVLTF. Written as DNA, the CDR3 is TGTGCCACCCCGAGCTCTGGGGCCAACGTCCTGACTTTC.

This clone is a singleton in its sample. CDR3 DNA: TGCGCCAGCAGCTGGAGACAGGGGGCTTTTGTGAACACTGAAGCTTTCTTT. Amino acid sequence: CASSWRQGAFVNTEAFF. The genes are TRBV5-1 and TRBJ1-1, with TRBD1 matching over 10 bases. The CDR3 is 17 amino acids. After removal of 3 bases from V and 0 bases from J, the junction contained 8 bases not matched to a gene. Germline V gene lookup returns CDR1 SGHRS and CDR2 YFSETQ.

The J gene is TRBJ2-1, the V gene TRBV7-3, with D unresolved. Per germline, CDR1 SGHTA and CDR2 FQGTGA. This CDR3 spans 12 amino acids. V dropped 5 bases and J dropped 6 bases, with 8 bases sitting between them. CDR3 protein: CASSPSGNEQFF. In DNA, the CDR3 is TGTGCCAGCAGCCCCTCCGGCAATGAGCAGTTCTTC.

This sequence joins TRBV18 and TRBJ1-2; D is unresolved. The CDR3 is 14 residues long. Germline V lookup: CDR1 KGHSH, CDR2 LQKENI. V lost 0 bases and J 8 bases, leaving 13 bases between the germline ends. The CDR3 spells CASSPPVSLSGYTF. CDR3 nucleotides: TGTGCCAGCTCACCACCGGTTAGCTTATCGGGCTACACCTTC.

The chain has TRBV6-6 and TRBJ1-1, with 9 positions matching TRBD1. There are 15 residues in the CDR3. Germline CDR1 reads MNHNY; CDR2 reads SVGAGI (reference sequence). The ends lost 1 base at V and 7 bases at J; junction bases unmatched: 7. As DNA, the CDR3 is TGTGCCAGCAGTTACTTCCGGACAGGGGAAGATGAAGCTTTCTTT. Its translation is CASSYFRTGEDEAFF.

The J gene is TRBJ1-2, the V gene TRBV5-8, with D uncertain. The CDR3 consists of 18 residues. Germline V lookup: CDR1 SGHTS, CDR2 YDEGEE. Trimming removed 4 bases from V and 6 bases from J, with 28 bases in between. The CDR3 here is CASSPTLWEGLGGHGYTF. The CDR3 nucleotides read TGTGCCAGCAGCCCGACCCTTTGGGAGGGATTAGGTGGTCATGGCTACACCTTC.

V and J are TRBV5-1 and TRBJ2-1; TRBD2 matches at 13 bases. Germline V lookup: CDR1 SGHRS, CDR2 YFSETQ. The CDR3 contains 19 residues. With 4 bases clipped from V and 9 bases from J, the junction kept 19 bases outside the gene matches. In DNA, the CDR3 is TGCGCCAGCAGCCACGCCGGGACTAGCGGGACGAAGGGCCGAGGTGAGCAGTTCTTC. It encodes CASSHAGTSGTKGRGEQFF.

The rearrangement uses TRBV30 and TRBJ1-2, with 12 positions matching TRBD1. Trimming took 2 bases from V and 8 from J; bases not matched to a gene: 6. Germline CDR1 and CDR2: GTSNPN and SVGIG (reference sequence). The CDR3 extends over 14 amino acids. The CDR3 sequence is CAWSQGTGGLGYTF. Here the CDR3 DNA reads TGTGCCTGGAGTCAAGGGACAGGGGGCCTAGGCTACACCTTC.

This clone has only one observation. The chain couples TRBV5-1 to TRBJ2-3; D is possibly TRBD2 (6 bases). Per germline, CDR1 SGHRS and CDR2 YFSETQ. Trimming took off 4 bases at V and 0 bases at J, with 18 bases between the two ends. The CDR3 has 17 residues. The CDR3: CASSLKRAAPSTDTQYF. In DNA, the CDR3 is TGCGCCAGCAGCCTAAAGCGGGCCGCCCCTAGCACAGATACGCAGTATTTT.

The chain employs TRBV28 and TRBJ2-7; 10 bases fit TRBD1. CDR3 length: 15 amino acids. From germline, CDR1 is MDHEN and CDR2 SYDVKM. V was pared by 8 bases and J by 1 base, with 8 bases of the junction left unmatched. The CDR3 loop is CASRRPGQGSYEQYF. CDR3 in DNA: TGTGCCAGCCGACGGCCGGGACAGGGGTCCTACGAGCAGTACTTC.

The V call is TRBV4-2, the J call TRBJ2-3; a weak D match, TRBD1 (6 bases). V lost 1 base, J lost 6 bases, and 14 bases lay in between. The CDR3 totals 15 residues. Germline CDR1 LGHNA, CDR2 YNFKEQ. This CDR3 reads CASSQVYREYDTQYF. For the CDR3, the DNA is TGTGCCAGCAGCCAAGTGTACAGGGAATATGATACGCAGTATTTT.